These 27 T cell receptor beta chains were sequenced from one sample in a study of blood T cells in healthy people across ages. Together with a sample-barcoded 5' primer, a J-beta primer mix was included in a second PCR lasting 7 to 11 cycles. In TCRdb, the 5' RACE reads were re-called with MiXCR into one record per CDR3 protein. The sample has 550,000 to 750,000 distinct CDR3 sequences; approximately 21% are singletons. Sequenced input: blood. These receptors were collected from a man in his sixties or seventies in good health.

This chain uses TRBV5-1 with TRBJ2-1, with D possibly TRBD2 on 6 matching bases. Germline V gene data show CDR1 as SGHRS and CDR2 as YFSETQ. The germline V and J ends were trimmed by 0 bases and 0 bases, with 19 bases remaining between them. The length of the CDR3 is 19 residues. The CDR3 loop reads CASSLAFYGGIVSYNEQFF. In nucleotides, the CDR3 is TGCGCCAGCAGCTTGGCCTTTTACGGGGGAATCGTCTCCTACAATGAGCAGTTCTTC.

The V gene is TRBV5-1, the J gene TRBJ1-2; 7 nucleotides match TRBD1. The CDR3 contains 15 residues. Germline V gives CDR1 SGHRS, CDR2 YFSETQ. The V and J ends lost 0 bases and 5 bases, in that order; junction bases with no gene match: 7. CDR3 in amino acids: CASSLDPGTAYGYTF. DNA for the CDR3: TGCGCCAGCAGCTTGGACCCCGGGACAGCTTATGGCTACACCTTC. Using reference TRBV5-1 and TRBJ1-2 for the parts outside the CDR3, the full variable domain is KAGVTQTPRYLIKTRGQQVTLSCSPISGHRSVSWYQQTPGQGLQFLFEYFSETQRNKGNFPGRFSGRQFSNSRSEMNVSTLELGDSALYLCASSLDPGTAYGYTFGSGTRLTVV.

CDR3 in DNA: TGTGCCAGCAGTGATCGAGGGGGTTGCTTCTTC. Amino acids: CASSDRGGCFF. The genes are TRBV12-3 or TRBV12-4 and TRBJ2-1; weak D call: TRBD1 (6 bases). The CDR3 spans 11 residues. V was pared by 5 bases and J by 16 bases, with 15 bases between.

The chain's CDR3 is CASSLGGSGKGSYEQYF. The CDR3, as DNA: TGCGCCAGCAGCTTGGGGGGTAGCGGGAAGGGCTCCTACGAGCAGTACTTC. The chain combines TRBV5-1 with TRBJ2-7; 8 bases align to TRBD2. V shed 0 bases and J 0 bases; nucleotides not matched to a gene: 8. CDR3 length: 17 amino acids. CDR1 and CDR2 (germline): SGHRS, YFSETQ.

The chain carries TRBV10-3 and TRBJ2-7, with TRBD2 matching 7 bases. The CDR3 runs to 15 residues. The V segment lost 0 bases and the J segment 1 base; nucleotides outside the gene matches: 3. Germline lookup yields CDR1 ENHRY and CDR2 SYGVKD. The CDR3 DNA sequence: TGTGCCATCAGTGAGTCGGCGGGAGCTTCCTACGAGCAGTACTTC. This gives the protein CAISESAGASYEQYF.

The V call is TRBV6-5, the J call TRBJ1-5; D uncertain. Per the germline V gene, CDR1 is MNHEY and CDR2 is SVGAGI. The CDR3 contains 13 residues. V lost 7 bases and J 0 bases, leaving 7 bases between the germline ends. This chain's CDR3 is CASKGNSNQPQHF. The CDR3 region has the DNA TGTGCCAGCAAAGGAAATAGCAATCAGCCCCAGCATTTT.

This clonotype showed up just a few times. The chain carries TRBV6-6 and TRBJ2-7, with D maybe TRBD2 (6 bases). CDR3 length: 14 amino acids. In germline, CDR1 is MNHNY, CDR2 SVGAGI (reference sequence). The V end lost 7 bases, the J end lost 0 bases, and 13 bases lay between the germline ends. This CDR3 reads CASNVAADSYEQYF. CDR3 bases: TGTGCCAGCAATGTAGCGGCCGACTCCTACGAGCAGTACTTC.

The gene calls are TRBV15 and TRBJ2-5; possible D gene TRBD2, 6 bases. Trimming shortened V by 0 bases and J by 5 bases, and 19 bases separated the two germline ends. CDR3 size: 17 residues. Germline V gene data show CDR1 as LNHNV and CDR2 as YYDKDF (reference sequence). The CDR3 DNA follows: TGTGCCACCAGCAGAGACCAACCGGACTACCAAAAGGAGACCCAGTACTTC. Protein: CATSRDQPDYQKETQYF.

This rearrangement joins TRBV5-5 to TRBJ2-1; 15 bases fit TRBD2. CDR1 is SGHKS, CDR2 YYEKEE, per germline (reference sequence). Trimming removed 2 bases from V and 1 base from J; junction bases left unmatched: 10. The CDR3 contains 20 residues. CDR3 nucleotide sequence: TGTGCCAGCAGCTTCCGGACTAGCGGGAGGGCCTCGAGTTCCTACAATGAGCAGTTCTTC. Protein: CASSFRTSGRASSSYNEQFF.

This chain uses TRBV12-3 or TRBV12-4 with TRBJ2-1; a weak D match, TRBD1 (6 bases). Trimming pared 2 bases from V and 10 bases from J, leaving 12 bases between. The CDR3 sequence is 13 residues long. CDR3 amino acids: CASSLSTRGEQFF. For the CDR3, the DNA is TGTGCCAGCAGTTTATCGACCAGGGGAGAGCAGTTCTTC.

CDR3: CASSPEAGGSYEQYF. CDR3 bases: TGTGCCAGCTCACCGGAGGCGGGAGGTTCCTACGAGCAGTACTTC. The chain uses TRBV18 and TRBJ2-7; the match to TRBD2 covers 8 bases. J gave up 1 base and V 3 bases, and 5 bases lay outside the gene matches. CDR1 is KGHSH, CDR2 LQKENI, per germline. The CDR3 covers 15 residues. The full variable domain, with the rest looked up from reference TRBV18 and TRBJ2-7, is NAGVMQNPRHLVRRRGQEARLRCSPMKGHSHVYWYRQLPEEGLKFMVYLQKENIIDESGMPKERFSAEFPKEGPSILRIQQVVRGDSAAYFCASSPEAGGSYEQYFGPGTRLTVT.

This clonotype was recorded a few times. The CDR3 nucleotides read TGCGCCAGCAGCCAGACACAGAGCACAGATACGCAGTATTTT. As protein: CASSQTQSTDTQYF. The chain joins TRBV4-3 to TRBJ2-3; D not certain. With 3 bases removed from V and 0 bases from J, the gap between germline ends came to 7 bases. The CDR3 is 14 residues long. CDR1 is LGHNA and CDR2 is YSLEER in the germline V gene.

The rearrangement links TRBV28 to TRBJ1-1; TRBD1 might be the D (5 bases). The CDR3 consists of 16 residues. Germline CDR1 and CDR2: MDHEN and SYDVKM. Trimming removed 4 bases from V and 2 bases from J, with 17 bases in between. The CDR3 reads CASSSIPPRANTEAFF. CDR3 bases: TGTGCCAGCAGTTCCATACCACCCAGGGCAAACACTGAAGCTTTCTTT.

This clonotype was picked up a small number of times. The chain carries TRBV5-1 and TRBJ2-5; the D gene is possibly TRBD1 (5 bases). The length of the CDR3 is 13 residues. Germline CDR1 SGHRS, CDR2 YFSETQ. V lost 3 bases and J 5 bases, leaving 11 bases between the germline ends. The CDR3 is CASSSDRFETQYF. In nucleotides, the CDR3 is TGCGCCAGCAGCTCAGACAGATTTGAGACCCAGTACTTC.

This rearrangement joins TRBV20-1 to TRBJ2-5; 10 nucleotides agree with TRBD2. The end of the DNA fits TRBJ2-7 better, so the J call may be wrong. The CDR3 spans 13 residues. Germline-derived CDR1 and CDR2 are DFQATT and SNEGSKA (reference sequence). CDR3 region: CSARTSGKYEQYF. Written as DNA, the CDR3 is TGCAGTGCGCGGACTAGCGGTAAATACGAGCAGTACTTC.

The J gene is TRBJ2-3, the V gene TRBV11-2, with D possibly matching TRBD2 (7 bases). V was shortened by 5 bases and J by 5 bases, with 20 bases between the two germline ends. CDR3 size: 16 residues. Germline lookup yields CDR1 SGHAT and CDR2 FQNNGV. As DNA, the CDR3 is TGTGCCAGCAGCCCGTCCACTAGGGGGGAGGGAGATACGCAGTATTTT. It is translated as CASSPSTRGEGDTQYF.

The CDR3 loop is CASSQVLTPTYEQYF. Written as DNA, the CDR3 is TGCGCCAGCAGCCAAGTTTTGACTCCTACCTACGAGCAGTACTTC. This chain uses TRBV4-3 with TRBJ2-7; D is unclear. CDR3 length: 15 residues. Germline V gives CDR1 LGHNA, CDR2 YSLEER. V dropped 1 base and J dropped 2 bases, with 12 bases sitting between them.

V is TRBV20-1 and J is TRBJ2-1, with TRBD2 as a possible D gene (6 bases). Per germline, CDR1 DFQATT and CDR2 SNEGSKA (reference sequence). Between the trimmed V and J ends, which lost 2 bases and 5 bases, there was a span of 13 bases. CDR3 size: 14 residues. CDR3: CSARWSSANNEQFF. DNA for the CDR3: TGCAGTGCTAGATGGTCTAGCGCAAACAATGAGCAGTTCTTC.

This chain links TRBV20-1 with TRBJ1-1; D is ambiguous. The length of the CDR3 is 14 residues. V lost 0 bases and J lost 5, with 13 bases in between. CDR1 DFQATT and CDR2 SNEGSKA come from the germline V gene (reference sequence). The DNA of the CDR3 is TGCAGTGCTAGAGATCTGAGTCGCGGGACTGAAGCTTTCTTT. The encoded protein is CSARDLSRGTEAFF.

This clonotype was seen more than once but under ten times. The CDR3 ends on some other residue instead of the conserved phenylalanine or tryptophan, so this is likely a read error. This chain uses TRBV20-1 with TRBJ2-5; D gene unclear. Trimming pared 8 bases from V and 3 bases from J, leaving 16 bases between. Germline CDR1 reads DFQATT; CDR2 reads SNEGSKA (reference sequence). This CDR3 is 13 amino acids long. CDR3 bases: TGCAGTCCCCTGGCCCCTTGGGAAGAGACCCAGTACCTC. Protein sequence: CSPLAPWEETQYL.

The chain carries TRBV20-1 and TRBJ2-2; tentatively, D is TRBD1 or TRBD2 (5 bases each). This CDR3 comprises 13 residues. V lost 0 bases to trimming and J lost 6 bases, with 8 bases between them. Germline-derived CDR1 and CDR2 are DFQATT and SNEGSKA (reference sequence). Here the CDR3 reads CSAREGVAGELFF. CDR3 sequence (DNA): TGCAGTGCTAGAGAGGGGGTGGCCGGGGAGCTGTTTTTT.

The chain employs TRBV20-1 and TRBJ2-1, with D unclear. The CDR3 consists of 13 residues. With 2 bases removed from V and 2 bases from J, the gap between germline ends came to 7 bases. Germline assignment: CDR1 DFQATT and CDR2 SNEGSKA (reference sequence). Here the CDR3 reads CSARHPTYNEQFF. The CDR3 DNA reads as TGCAGTGCTAGACACCCTACCTACAATGAGCAGTTCTTC.

This clonotype was picked up a small number of times. The genes are TRBV9 and TRBJ2-2; 10 bases fit TRBD2. The CDR3 length is 18 residues. J gave up 3 bases and V 0 bases, and 8 bases lay outside the gene matches. Per the germline V gene, CDR1 is SGDLS and CDR2 is YYNGEE. CDR3 sequence reads: CASSVAPAGGLDTGELFF. CDR3 DNA: TGTGCCAGCAGCGTAGCGCCAGCGGGAGGGCTGGACACCGGGGAGCTGTTTTTT.

The chain uses TRBV28 and TRBJ2-3; D remains unclear. This CDR3 contains 15 residues. The V and J ends lost 3 bases and 0 bases respectively, with 10 bases between them. Germline CDR1 MDHEN, CDR2 SYDVKM. CDR3 sequence: CASSFGQTSTDTQYF. The CDR3 DNA is TGTGCCAGCAGTTTCGGCCAAACTAGCACAGATACGCAGTATTTT.

This clonotype was counted between two and nine times. The rearrangement links TRBV5-1 to TRBJ2-5; 14 bases map to TRBD2. V shed 4 bases, J shed 5 bases, and the junction held 7 bases outside the gene matches. The CDR3 consists of 16 residues. Germline loops: CDR1 SGHRS, CDR2 YFSETQ. The CDR3 is CASSGTSGSSGETQYF. CDR3 sequence (DNA): TGCGCCAGCAGCGGGACTAGCGGGAGTTCGGGTGAGACCCAGTACTTC.

The CDR3 sequence: CASGQGGEQFF. CDR3 bases: TGTGCCAGCGGACAGGGGGGTGAGCAGTTCTTC. The chain combines TRBV9 with TRBJ2-1; 10 positions match TRBD1. J gave up 9 bases and V 7 bases, and 1 base lay outside the gene matches. Per the germline V gene, CDR1 is SGDLS and CDR2 is YYNGEE. CDR3 length equals 11 residues.

This clonotype was detected a few times. The chain recombines TRBV10-3 with TRBJ2-4; 7 nucleotides match TRBD1. The CDR3 runs to 12 residues. With 10 bases clipped from V and 6 bases from J, the junction kept 6 bases outside the gene matches. Germline V gene sequence: CDR1 ENHRY, CDR2 SYGVKD. CDR3 DNA sequence: TGTGCCACCAAGGGACAGATAAACATTCAGTACTTC. Translated: CATKGQINIQYF.